The present T cell receptor beta chain was sequenced within a study of T-cell reconstitution after alpha-beta-depleted transplantation in children listed by TCRdb under 2016. General notes on the study: T-cell immune reconstitution after TCRalphabeta/CD19-depleted allogeneic hematopoietic cell transplantation in children was quantitatively tracked in the study by means of TCR repertoire profiling. Summary of the overall study and its limitations: Over subsequent months, a decline in hyperexpanded clone frequencies was noted, and after one year, T-cell counts and TCRbeta diversity were mostly ascribed to newly produced T cells. The apparently early recovery of alphabetaT-cell counts about two months after transplant reportedly depended on only several hundred rapidly expanded clones that came from non-depleted graft cells. In some patients, high TCRbeta diversity at day 60 was attributed to recipient T cells and intrathymic progenitors that had survived conditioning.

The meaning of the sample's treatment or condition label: allogeneic hematopoietic cell transplantation with graft depleted of TCRalphabeta T cells and CD19 B cells. The transplant recipients were children given TCRalphabeta/CD19-depleted allogeneic hematopoietic cell grafts. Unmatched junction bases come to 8, with V trimmed by 3 bases and J by 4 bases. The germline V gene encodes CDR1 DFQATT and CDR2 SNEGSKA (reference sequence). From the cysteine through the phenylalanine, the CDR3 covers 16 amino acids. The retained sequence is limited to the CDR3, 48 bases, with the frame set at the first base. This clonotype was seen at least ten times. Its specific antigen is unknown. The sample holds no much larger clone one base away, and base qualities are not on file. Libraries came from PCR. The reads were generated on an Illumina HiSeq 2500. To normalize quantification of the TCRbeta repertoire, the TCR libraries were built with molecular barcoding that relied on unique molecular identifiers. TCRdb reprocessing: public reads trimmed at Q25 with fastp, clones called with MiXCR, in-frame beta chains kept. One record per CDR3 amino acid sequence lists the most common genes and DNA. The sample contains roughly 200,000 distinct CDR3 sequences, roughly 9.1% of them found a single time. Roughly 36% of the sample is taken by the ten largest.

Source: PBMCs, mostly from graft donor cells, taken 360 days after TCRalphabeta/CD19-depleted stem cell transplant. The chain couples TRBV20-1 to TRBJ2-7; 14 central bases correspond to TRBD2. This clonotype originated in a male patient between 2 and 10 years old who had a stem cell transplant for acute myeloid leukemia, so the T cells may come from the graft donor. CDR3 protein: CSARGTSGSSGYEQYF. The DNA reads TGCAGTGCTAGGGGGACTAGCGGGAGCTCAGGGTACGAGCAGTACTTC.